One and the same sample provided the 17 T cell receptor beta chains below, sequenced in a study of T cell repertoires in cytomegalovirus infection. TCRdb passed the reads through MiXCR, listing each CDR3 protein once. The sample has 310,000 or so distinct CDR3 sequences, roughly 26% seen once; the top ten hold 11% to 15%. Sequenced input: PBMCs. Every receptor here comes from a human donor in good health (CMV status not recorded). Some clones in this sample may be carry-over from other donors' samples.

This clonotype was recorded at least ten times. The V and J genes are TRBV7-2 and TRBJ2-2; perhaps D is TRBD1 or TRBD2 (5 bases each). The germline V gene encodes CDR1 SGHTA and CDR2 FQGNSA. V was clipped by 5 bases and J by 4 bases, with 11 bases between them. This CDR3 is 14 amino acids long. This chain's CDR3 is CASSRDGFTGELFF. CDR3 sequence (DNA): TGTGCCAGCAGCCGGGACGGGTTCACCGGGGAGCTGTTTTTT.

The chain recombines TRBV28 with TRBJ2-1; 10 nucleotides align to TRBD1. CDR1 and CDR2 from the germline V gene are MDHEN and SYDVKM. Trimming took 11 bases from V and 10 from J; bases not matched to a gene: 11. This CDR3 has 13 residues. CDR3 region: CASRTGGVREQFF. The CDR3 DNA sequence: TGTGCCTCGAGGACAGGGGGTGTACGGGAGCAGTTCTTC.

This chain joins TRBV5-1 and TRBJ1-1; D is possibly TRBD1 (6 bases). Trimming pared 0 bases from V and 0 bases from J, leaving 9 bases between. Per germline, CDR1 SGHRS and CDR2 YFSETQ. The CDR3 runs to 15 residues. CDR3 bases: TGCGCCAGCAGCTTGGCAGGGGACCTGAACACTGAAGCTTTCTTT. Encoded protein: CASSLAGDLNTEAFF.

The gene calls are TRBV20-1 and TRBJ2-7, with TRBD2 as a possible D gene (5 bases). Germline CDR1 is DFQATT and CDR2 is SNEGSKA (reference sequence). The length of the CDR3 is 13 residues. The V end lost 6 bases, the J end lost 6 bases, and 18 bases lay between the germline ends. Here the CDR3 DNA reads TGCAGTGCCGCAAGCGGTCCGCTTGGCGAGCAGTACTTC. The encoded protein is CSAASGPLGEQYF.

The V call is TRBV7-2, the J call TRBJ2-7; D is unclear. Germline CDR1 and CDR2: SGHTA and FQGNSA. The ends were cut back, 5 bases at V and 6 bases at J, with 20 bases in the middle. This CDR3 is built from 15 residues. CDR3 residues: CASSHSRTGPPEQYF. In DNA form, the CDR3 reads TGTGCCAGCAGCCATTCCAGGACCGGACCTCCCGAGCAGTACTTC.

This clonotype was observed many times. The CDR3 coding sequence is TGTGCCAGCAGCTTAAGTCAGTCAGAGACCCAGTACTTC. This codes for CASSLSQSETQYF. The chain recombines TRBV9 with TRBJ2-5; D not resolved. Germline V gives CDR1 SGDLS, CDR2 YYNGEE. The CDR3 is 13 residues long. V was shortened by 4 bases and J by 4 bases, with 11 bases between the two germline ends.

V usage is TRBV30 and J usage is TRBJ2-3, with 15 bases aligning to TRBD2. The germline gives CDR1 GTSNPN, CDR2 SVGIG (reference sequence). The CDR3 loop spans 15 amino acids. V was clipped by 3 bases and J by 5 bases; unmatched bases: 3. The CDR3 DNA follows: TGTGCCTGGAGCCCGGGACTAGCGGGAGGAGATACGCAGTATTTT. Translation gives CAWSPGLAGGDTQYF.

This clonotype has just a few counts. This sequence joins TRBV28 and TRBJ1-2, with D unresolved. Germline values: CDR1 MDHEN, CDR2 SYDVKM. The CDR3 spans 13 residues. Trimming cost V 5 bases and J 4 bases, with 11 bases left between them. The CDR3 DNA sequence: TGTGCCAGCAGTGCCCCCGGTGGCTATGGCTACACCTTC. This gives the protein CASSAPGGYGYTF.

The chain couples TRBV6-6 to TRBJ2-1; possibly TRBD1 for D (5 bases). The V and J ends lost 7 bases and 9 bases respectively, with 16 bases between them. The length of the CDR3 is 13 residues. Germline lookup yields CDR1 MNHNY and CDR2 SVGAGI (reference sequence). The CDR3 loop is CASIETGSPEQFF. The CDR3 DNA follows: TGTGCCAGCATTGAAACAGGTAGCCCTGAGCAGTTCTTC.

This clonotype showed up just a few times. This chain connects TRBV5-1 to TRBJ1-2; 7 bases line up with TRBD1. Germline values: CDR1 SGHRS, CDR2 YFSETQ. The ends lost 3 bases at V and 0 bases at J; junction bases unmatched: 2. The CDR3 sequence is 14 residues long. The CDR3 loop is CASSSGQTNYGYTF. CDR3 nucleotide sequence: TGCGCCAGCAGCTCGGGACAGACTAACTATGGCTACACCTTC. The full variable domain, rest sourced from reference TRBV5-1 and TRBJ1-2, is KAGVTQTPRYLIKTRGQQVTLSCSPISGHRSVSWYQQTPGQGLQFLFEYFSETQRNKGNFPGRFSGRQFSNSRSEMNVSTLELGDSALYLCASSSGQTNYGYTFGSGTRLTVV.

This clonotype was recorded at least ten times. The rearrangement joins TRBV7-7 to TRBJ1-1, with unresolved D. The CDR3 length is 14 residues. Trimming cost V 5 bases and J 3 bases, with 13 bases left between them. CDR1 is SSHAT and CDR2 is FNYEAQ in the germline V gene (reference sequence). The CDR3 coding sequence is TGTGCCAGCAGCCACGCGGACCAACACACTGAAGCTTTCTTT. Encoded protein: CASSHADQHTEAFF.

Many counts were recorded for this clonotype. The gene calls are TRBV11-2 and TRBJ2-5, with D perhaps matching TRBD1 or TRBD2 (5 bases each). V was trimmed by 2 bases and J by 5 bases, leaving 15 bases between them. Per germline, CDR1 SGHAT and CDR2 FQNNGV. This CDR3 has 15 residues. CDR3 loop: CASSLSGREGETQYF. The DNA for the CDR3 is TGTGCCAGCAGCTTAAGCGGCAGGGAAGGGGAGACCCAGTACTTC.

This clonotype showed up just a few times. V and J are TRBV25-1 and TRBJ2-1, with no clear D. This CDR3 is 14 amino acids long. V lost 1 base and J 13 bases, leaving 17 bases between the germline ends. Germline CDR1 is MGHDK and CDR2 is SYGVNS. Here the CDR3 DNA reads TGTGCCAGCAGTGAATCCGGCCAGGCCCCCCCCCAGTTCTTC. Residues: CASSESGQAPPQFF. The full variable domain, its missing parts supplied by reference TRBV25-1 and TRBJ2-1, is EADIYQTPRYLVIGTGKKITLECSQTMGHDKMYWYQQDPGMELHLIHYSYGVNSTEKGDLSSESTVSRIRTEHFPLTLESARPSHTSQYLCASSESGQAPPQFFGPGTRLTVL.

This clonotype turned up a few times. The DNA for the CDR3 is TGTGCCAGCAGCTTCAGGGGGAGCTCTGGAAACACCATATATTTT. It yields the protein CASSFRGSSGNTIYF. The chain is built from TRBV5-5 and TRBJ1-3; 7 bases match TRBD1. V lost 2 bases, J lost 0 bases, and 2 bases stayed unmatched. Germline CDR1 SGHKS, CDR2 YYEKEE (reference sequence). This CDR3 has 15 amino acids.

The chain carries TRBV11-2 and TRBJ1-1, with a weak D call TRBD1 (5 bases). The CDR3 contains 13 residues. Germline V lookup: CDR1 SGHAT, CDR2 FQNNGV. The V and J ends lost 4 bases and 11 bases respectively, with 17 bases between them. The CDR3 nucleotides are TGTGCCAGCAGCTCTCAGGCTACCGGGGGGGCTTTCTTT. It translates to CASSSQATGGAFF.

This CDR3 is CASSPLGQGVTGELFF. The DNA for the CDR3 is TGCGCCAGCAGCCCGTTGGGGCAGGGGGTCACCGGGGAGCTGTTTTTT. The gene calls are TRBV5-1 and TRBJ2-2; TRBD1 agrees at 7 bases. Germline V gene lookup returns CDR1 SGHRS and CDR2 YFSETQ. Germline trimming cut 4 bases from V and 4 bases from J; bases unmatched to any gene: 10. The CDR3 length is 16 residues.

The V call is TRBV28, the J call TRBJ1-4; 7 positions agree with TRBD1. The CDR3 runs 15 residues. Losses at the gene ends were 4 bases for V and 7 bases for J; bases not matched to a gene: 9. The V gene's germline CDR1 is MDHEN and CDR2 SYDVKM. The CDR3 here is CASSSSGGGGEKLFF. Here the CDR3 DNA reads TGTGCCAGCAGTTCCTCAGGGGGAGGCGGTGAAAAACTGTTTTTT.